These T cell receptor beta chains were read from a single sample in a study of cytomegalovirus exposure and HLA in healthy donors. TCRdb's copy holds only in-frame clones and misses some; the assay was immunoSEQ multiplex PCR. This repertoire includes fewer than 200,000 clones. The sequencing input was PBMCs. The receptors derive from a man aged 30 to 39 in good health and CMV-seronegative. The CDR3 runs from the conserved cysteine through the conserved F or W. A D gene is named only where the DNA matches it firmly.

j_gene,d_gene,v_gene,CDR3aa,CDR3nt
TRBJ1-2,TRBD1,TRBV2,CASRETGQGNYGYTF,TGTGCCAGCAGGGAAACGGGACAGGGCAACTATGGCTACACCTTC
TRBJ2-7,TRBD2,TRBV14,CASSQSRLAGGSTYEQYF,TGTGCCAGCAGCCAATCCCGACTAGCGGGGGGCTCAACCTACGAGCAGTACTTC
TRBJ2-2,NA,TRBV5-6,CASSPPGLTGELFF,TGTGCCAGCAGCCCCCCGGGGTTAACCGGGGAGCTGTTTTTT
TRBJ1-1,NA,TRBV19,CASRSGEVAEAFF,TGTGCCAGCCGTTCAGGGGAAGTCGCTGAAGCTTTCTTT
TRBJ1-1,NA,TRBV7-2,CASSLQGLQNTEAFF,TGTGCCAGCAGCCTACAAGGACTGCAGAACACTGAAGCTTTCTTT
TRBJ2-1,TRBD1,TRBV5-1,CASSQGQGNEQFF,TGCGCCAGCAGCCAGGGACAGGGGAATGAGCAGTTCTTC
TRBJ1-2,TRBD1,TRBV10-3,CAINPSPAGGYYGYTF,TGTGCCATCAATCCCAGCCCCGCAGGGGGCTACTATGGCTACACCTTC
TRBJ2-1,TRBD1,TRBV4-2,CASSQAEGQGANEQFF,TGTGCCAGCAGCCAGGCTGAGGGACAGGGGGCCAATGAGCAGTTCTTC
TRBJ2-7,NA,TRBV4-1,CASSQGLSERSYEQYF,TGCGCCAGCAGCCAAGGTCTGAGCGAACGATCCTACGAGCAGTACTTC
TRBJ2-5,TRBD1,TRBV10-3,CAISGLGTGAEETQYF,TGTGCCATCAGTGGATTGGGGACAGGGGCAGAAGAGACCCAGTACTTC
TRBJ1-1,NA,TRBV7-2,CASSLGPGLNTEAFF,TGTGCCAGCAGCTTAGGCCCAGGGTTAAACACTGAAGCTTTCTTT
TRBJ1-4,NA,TRBV5-4,CASSLPGDEKLFF,TGTGCCAGCAGCTTACCAGGGGATGAAAAACTGTTTTTT
TRBJ2-7,TRBD2,TRBV7-2,CASRLSGGAIGEQYF,TGTGCCAGCAGACTTAGCGGGGGGGCCATTGGCGAGCAGTACTTC
TRBJ2-5,TRBD2,TRBV6-6,CASSSSSGAETQYF,TGTGCCAGCAGCTCCTCTAGCGGGGCCGAGACCCAGTACTTC
TRBJ2-1,TRBD2,TRBV19,CASSIYTSGIYNEQFF,TGTGCCAGTAGTATATATACTAGCGGCATATACAATGAGCAGTTCTTC
TRBJ2-1,NA,TRBV2,CASSDITERFF,TGTGCCAGCAGTGATATAACCGAGCGGTTCTTC
TRBJ2-7,NA,TRBV6-5,CASSYSTRVVYEQYF,TGTGCCAGCAGTTACTCGACCAGGGTGGTCTACGAGCAGTACTTC
TRBJ1-5,NA,TRBV27,CASSLRGSNQPQHF,TGTGCCAGCAGTTTGCGGGGGAGCAATCAGCCCCAGCATTTT
TRBJ1-1,TRBD1,TRBV6-5,CASSRGPDTEAFF,TGTGCCAGCAGTAGGGGGCCTGACACTGAAGCTTTCTTT
TRBJ2-7,NA,TRBV7-9,CASSLVSSYEQYF,TGTGCCAGCAGCTTAGTTTCCAGCTACGAGCAGTACTTC
TRBJ2-7,TRBD2,TRBV27,CASRGGLAGGYEQYF,TGTGCCAGCAGAGGGGGACTAGCGGGGGGATACGAGCAGTACTTC
TRBJ1-1,TRBD1,TRBV18,CASSQTGVGDTEAFF,TGTGCCAGCTCACAGACAGGGGTTGGCGACACTGAAGCTTTCTTT
TRBJ1-1,NA,TRBV5-6,CASSLVARNTEAFF,TGTGCCAGCAGCTTGGTGGCCCGGAACACTGAAGCTTTCTTT
TRBJ2-6,NA,TRBV7-2,CASSLGQYYSGANVLTF,TGTGCCAGCAGCTTGGGACAATACTACTCTGGGGCCAACGTCCTGACTTTC
TRBJ1-6,TRBD1,TRBV5-6,CASSLVPGTGKGDSPLHF,TGTGCCAGCAGCTTGGTCCCCGGGACAGGGAAAGGGGATTCACCCCTCCACTTT
TRBJ2-4,TRBD1,TRBV4-1,CASSQPTGYGAKNIQYF,TGCGCCAGCAGCCAACCGACAGGGTACGGGGCCAAAAACATTCAGTACTTC
TRBJ2-1,NA,TRBV7-9,CASSPRGPTGDEQFF,TGTGCCAGCAGCCCCCGGGGACCTACGGGGGATGAGCAGTTCTTC
TRBJ2-3,TRBD1,TRBV10-3,CAISESLGQATSPDTQYF,TGTGCCATCAGTGAGTCTCTGGGACAGGCAACTTCTCCAGATACGCAGTATTTT
TRBJ1-1,NA,TRBV5-1,CASSADSGGTEAFF,TGCGCCAGCAGCGCGGACAGCGGGGGCACTGAAGCTTTCTTT
TRBJ1-6,NA,TRBV27,CASSFTGGRVALHF,TGTGCCAGCAGTTTTACAGGTGGAAGGGTTGCCCTCCACTTT
TRBJ1-1,NA,TRBV18,CASSPLNHWQKNTEAFF,TGTGCCAGCTCACCACTTAATCATTGGCAGAAGAACACTGAAGCTTTCTTT
TRBJ2-7,TRBD1,TRBV5-6,CASGPKDRERGEQYF,TGTGCCAGCGGGCCAAAGGACAGGGAACGGGGTGAGCAGTACTTC
TRBJ2-7,NA,TRBV30,CAWQGYEQYF,TGTGCCTGGCAGGGCTACGAGCAGTACTTC
TRBJ2-7,TRBD2,TRBV18,CASSPGTSASPGEQYF,TGTGCCAGCTCACCCGGGACTAGCGCGAGTCCGGGCGAGCAGTACTTC
TRBJ2-3,NA,TRBV7-2,CASSSRSPVDTQYF,TGTGCCAGCAGCTCCAGGTCCCCGGTGGATACGCAGTATTTT
TRBJ1-5,NA,TRBV10-2,CASSGGGQPQHF,TGCGCCAGCAGCGGGGGGGGACAGCCCCAGCATTTT
TRBJ2-2,NA,TRBV9,CASTPGLRTGELFF,TGTGCCAGCACCCCGGGACTCCGCACCGGGGAGCTGTTTTTT
TRBJ2-2,NA,TRBV10-1,CASREGGDTGELFF,TGCGCCAGCAGGGAAGGCGGGGACACCGGGGAGCTGTTTTTT
TRBJ1-2,NA,TRBV28,CASYSRGGRIGYTF,TGTGCCAGCTACTCTCGGGGAGGGAGGATTGGCTACACCTTC
TRBJ1-1,TRBD1,TRBV11-3,CAITTGSGMNTEAFF,TGTGCCATCACGACAGGGTCTGGAATGAACACTGAAGCTTTCTTT
TRBJ2-5,NA,TRBV6-6,CAISTGEETQYF,TGTGCCATCTCGACGGGAGAAGAGACCCAGTACTTC
TRBJ1-1,NA,TRBV5-1,CASSLTGAVEAFF,TGCGCCAGCAGCTTGACAGGCGCGGTTGAAGCTTTCTTT